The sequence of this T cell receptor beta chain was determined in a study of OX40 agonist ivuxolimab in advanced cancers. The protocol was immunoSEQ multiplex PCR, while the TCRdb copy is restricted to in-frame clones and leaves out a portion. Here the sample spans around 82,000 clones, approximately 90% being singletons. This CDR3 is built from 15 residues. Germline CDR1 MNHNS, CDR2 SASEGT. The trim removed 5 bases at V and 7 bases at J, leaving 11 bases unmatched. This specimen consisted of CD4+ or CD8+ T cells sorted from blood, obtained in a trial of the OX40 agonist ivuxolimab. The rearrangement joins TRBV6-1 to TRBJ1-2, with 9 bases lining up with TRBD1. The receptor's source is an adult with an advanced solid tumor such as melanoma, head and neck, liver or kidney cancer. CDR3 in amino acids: CASSLGEQGASGYTF. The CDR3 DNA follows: TGTGCCAGCAGTCTCGGGGAACAGGGGGCGAGTGGCTACACCTTC.